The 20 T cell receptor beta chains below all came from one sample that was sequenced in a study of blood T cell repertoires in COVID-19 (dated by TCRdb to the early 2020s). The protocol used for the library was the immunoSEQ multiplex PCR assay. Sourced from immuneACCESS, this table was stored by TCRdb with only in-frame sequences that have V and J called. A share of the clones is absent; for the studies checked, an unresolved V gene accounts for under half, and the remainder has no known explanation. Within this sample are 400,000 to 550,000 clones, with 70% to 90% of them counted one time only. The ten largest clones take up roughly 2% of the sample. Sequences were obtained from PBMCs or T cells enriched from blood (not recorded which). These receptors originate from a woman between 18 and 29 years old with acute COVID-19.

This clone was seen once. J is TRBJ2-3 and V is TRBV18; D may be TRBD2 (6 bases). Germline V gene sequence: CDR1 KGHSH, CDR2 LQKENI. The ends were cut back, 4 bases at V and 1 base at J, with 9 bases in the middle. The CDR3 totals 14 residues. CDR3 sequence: CASSLAAGTDTQYF. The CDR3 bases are TGTGCCAGCTCACTAGCGGCTGGCACAGATACGCAGTATTTT.

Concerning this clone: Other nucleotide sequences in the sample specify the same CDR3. CDR3 nucleotides: TGTGCCAGCAGCTTTCAGGCGAACACTGAAGCTTTCTTT. The encoded protein is CASSFQANTEAFF. The genes are TRBV7-9 and TRBJ1-1, with no clear D. The V end was cut by 3 bases, the J end by 1 base, with 6 bases between. Germline V gives CDR1 SEHNR, CDR2 FQNEAQ (reference sequence). The CDR3 totals 13 residues. Supplemented by reference TRBV7-9 and TRBJ1-1, the full variable domain reads DTGVSQNPRHKITKRGQNVTFRCDPISEHNRLYWYRQTLGQGPEFLTYFQNEAQLEKSRLLSDRFSAERPKGSFSTLEIQRTEQGDSAMYLCASSFQANTEAFFGQGTRLTVV.

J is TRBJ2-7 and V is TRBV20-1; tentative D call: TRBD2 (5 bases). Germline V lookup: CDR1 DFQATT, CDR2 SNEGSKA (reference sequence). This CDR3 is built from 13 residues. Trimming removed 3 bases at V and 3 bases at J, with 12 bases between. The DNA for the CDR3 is TGCAGTGCTAGTCGCCCCGGGAACTACGAGCAGTACTTC. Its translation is CSASRPGNYEQYF.

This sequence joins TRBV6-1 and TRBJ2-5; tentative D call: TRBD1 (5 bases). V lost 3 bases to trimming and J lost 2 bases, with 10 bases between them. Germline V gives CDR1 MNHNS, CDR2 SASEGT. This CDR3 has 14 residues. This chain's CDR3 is CASSEATGQETQYF. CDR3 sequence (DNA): TGTGCCAGCAGTGAGGCAACAGGACAAGAGACCCAGTACTTC.

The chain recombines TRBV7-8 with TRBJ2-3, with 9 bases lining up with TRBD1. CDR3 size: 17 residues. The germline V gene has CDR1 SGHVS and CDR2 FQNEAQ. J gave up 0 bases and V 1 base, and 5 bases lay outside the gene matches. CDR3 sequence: CASSLVGQGQSTDTQYF. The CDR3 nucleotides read TGTGCCAGCAGCTTAGTCGGACAGGGGCAAAGCACAGATACGCAGTATTTT.

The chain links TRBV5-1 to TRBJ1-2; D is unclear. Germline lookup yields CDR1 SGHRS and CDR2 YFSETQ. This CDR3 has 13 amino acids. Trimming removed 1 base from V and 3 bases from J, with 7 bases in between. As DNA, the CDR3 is TGCGCCAGCAGCTTGTCTGAGTACTATGGCTACACCTTC. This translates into CASSLSEYYGYTF.

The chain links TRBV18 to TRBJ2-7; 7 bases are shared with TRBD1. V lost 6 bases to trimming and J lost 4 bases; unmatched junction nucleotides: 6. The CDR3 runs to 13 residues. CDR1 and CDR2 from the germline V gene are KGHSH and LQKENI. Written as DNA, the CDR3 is TGTGCCAGCTCGACTTCACAGGGGTACGAGCAGTACTTC. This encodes CASSTSQGYEQYF. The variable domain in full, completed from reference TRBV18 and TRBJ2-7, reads NAGVMQNPRHLVRRRGQEARLRCSPMKGHSHVYWYRQLPEEGLKFMVYLQKENIIDESGMPKERFSAEFPKEGPSILRIQQVVRGDSAAYFCASSTSQGYEQYFGPGTRLTVT.

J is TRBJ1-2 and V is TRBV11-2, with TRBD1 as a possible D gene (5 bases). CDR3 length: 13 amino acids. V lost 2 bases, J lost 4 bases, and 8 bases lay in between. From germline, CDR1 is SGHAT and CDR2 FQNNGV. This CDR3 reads CASSLQQAYGYTF. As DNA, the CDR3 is TGTGCCAGCAGCTTACAACAGGCCTATGGCTACACCTTC.

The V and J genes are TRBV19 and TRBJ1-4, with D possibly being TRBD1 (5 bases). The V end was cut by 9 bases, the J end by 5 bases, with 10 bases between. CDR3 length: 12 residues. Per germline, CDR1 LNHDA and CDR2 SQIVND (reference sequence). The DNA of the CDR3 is TGTGCCAGCGGACAAAGAAATGAAAAACTGTTTTTT. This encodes CASGQRNEKLFF.

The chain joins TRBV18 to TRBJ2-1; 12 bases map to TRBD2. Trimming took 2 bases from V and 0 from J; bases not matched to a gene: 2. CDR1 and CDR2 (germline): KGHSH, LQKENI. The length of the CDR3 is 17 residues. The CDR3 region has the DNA TGTGCCAGCTCACCAACTAGCGGGGGGAGCTCCTACAATGAGCAGTTCTTC. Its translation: CASSPTSGGSSYNEQFF. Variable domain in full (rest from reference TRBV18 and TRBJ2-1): NAGVMQNPRHLVRRRGQEARLRCSPMKGHSHVYWYRQLPEEGLKFMVYLQKENIIDESGMPKERFSAEFPKEGPSILRIQQVVRGDSAAYFCASSPTSGGSSYNEQFFGPGTRLTVL.

CDR3 in amino acids: CASSFREGVRNEQFF. The DNA for the CDR3 is TGCGCCAGCAGCTTCAGGGAGGGGGTGAGGAATGAGCAGTTCTTC. The J gene is TRBJ2-1, the V gene TRBV5-1, with D maybe TRBD2 (7 bases). Germline CDR1 reads SGHRS; CDR2 reads YFSETQ. V shed 2 bases and J shed 7 bases, with 16 bases lying between them. CDR3 length: 15 residues. Drawing the rest from reference TRBV5-1 and TRBJ2-1, the complete variable domain is KAGVTQTPRYLIKTRGQQVTLSCSPISGHRSVSWYQQTPGQGLQFLFEYFSETQRNKGNFPGRFSGRQFSNSRSEMNVSTLELGDSALYLCASSFREGVRNEQFFGPGTRLTVL.

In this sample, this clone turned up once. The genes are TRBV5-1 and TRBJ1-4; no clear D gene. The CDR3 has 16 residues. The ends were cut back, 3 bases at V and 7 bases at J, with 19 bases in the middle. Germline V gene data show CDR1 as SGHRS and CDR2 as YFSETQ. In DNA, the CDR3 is TGCGCCAGCAGCTGGAGCGAGGGCAAGAGAATTGAAAAACTGTTTTTT. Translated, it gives CASSWSEGKRIEKLFF.

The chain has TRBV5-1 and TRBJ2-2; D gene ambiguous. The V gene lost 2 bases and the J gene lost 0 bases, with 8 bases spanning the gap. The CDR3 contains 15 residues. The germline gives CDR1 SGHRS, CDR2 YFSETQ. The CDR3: CASSFQIPNTGELFF. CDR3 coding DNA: TGCGCCAGCAGCTTTCAGATCCCGAACACCGGGGAGCTGTTTTTT.

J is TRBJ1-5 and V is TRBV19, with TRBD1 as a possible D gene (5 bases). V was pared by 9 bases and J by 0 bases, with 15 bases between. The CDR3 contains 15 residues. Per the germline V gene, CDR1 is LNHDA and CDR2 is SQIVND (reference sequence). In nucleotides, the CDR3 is TGTGCCAGCCAAGGGGTTATCAATAGCAATCAGCCCCAGCATTTT. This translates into CASQGVINSNQPQHF. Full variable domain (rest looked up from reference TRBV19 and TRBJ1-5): DGGITQSPKYLFRKEGQNVTLSCEQNLNHDAMYWYRQDPGQGLRLIYYSQIVNDFQKGDIAEGYSVSREKKESFPLTVTSAQKNPTAFYLCASQGVINSNQPQHFGDGTRLSIL.

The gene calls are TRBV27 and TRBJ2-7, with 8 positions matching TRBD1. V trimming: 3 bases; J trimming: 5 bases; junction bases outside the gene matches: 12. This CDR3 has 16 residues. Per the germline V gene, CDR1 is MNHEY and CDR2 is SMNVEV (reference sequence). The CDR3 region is CASSFLGQGGRHEQYF. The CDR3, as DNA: TGTGCCAGCAGTTTTCTTGGACAGGGAGGAAGGCACGAGCAGTACTTC.

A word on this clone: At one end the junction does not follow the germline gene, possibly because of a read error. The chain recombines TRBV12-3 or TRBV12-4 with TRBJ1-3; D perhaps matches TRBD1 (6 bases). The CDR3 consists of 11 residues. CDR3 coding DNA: TGTGCCAGCAGCCCTGGCGGGGGACACTTTTTT. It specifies CASSPGGGHFF.

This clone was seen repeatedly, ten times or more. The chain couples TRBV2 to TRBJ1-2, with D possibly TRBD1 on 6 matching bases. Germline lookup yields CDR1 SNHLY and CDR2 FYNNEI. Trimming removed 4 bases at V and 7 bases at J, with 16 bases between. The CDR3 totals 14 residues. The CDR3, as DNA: TGTGCCAGCAGTGGTTCACAGGGATCGGGTGGCTACACCTTC. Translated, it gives CASSGSQGSGGYTF.

The CDR3 region is CASSYDRWTGTEAFF. The CDR3 coding sequence is TGTGCCAGCAGTTACGACAGATGGACAGGGACTGAAGCTTTCTTT. The rearrangement uses TRBV6-5 and TRBJ1-1, with TRBD1 matching over 8 bases. The V segment lost 2 bases and the J segment 5 bases; nucleotides outside the gene matches: 7. Looked up from germline, CDR1 is MNHEY and CDR2 is SVGAGI. This CDR3 has 15 residues.

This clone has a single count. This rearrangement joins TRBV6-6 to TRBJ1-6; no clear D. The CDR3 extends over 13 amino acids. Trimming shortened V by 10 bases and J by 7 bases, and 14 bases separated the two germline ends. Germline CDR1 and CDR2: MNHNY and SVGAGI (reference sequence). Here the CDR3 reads CATKESSNSPLHF. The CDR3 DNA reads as TGTGCCACCAAGGAGAGCAGCAATTCACCCCTCCACTTT.

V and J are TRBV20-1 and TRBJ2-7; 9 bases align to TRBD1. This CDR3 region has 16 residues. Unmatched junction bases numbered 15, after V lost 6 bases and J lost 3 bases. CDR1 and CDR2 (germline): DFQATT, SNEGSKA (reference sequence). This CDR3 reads CSASTRGQGKNYEQYF. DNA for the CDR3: TGCAGTGCGAGTACCCGAGGACAGGGGAAAAACTACGAGCAGTACTTC.